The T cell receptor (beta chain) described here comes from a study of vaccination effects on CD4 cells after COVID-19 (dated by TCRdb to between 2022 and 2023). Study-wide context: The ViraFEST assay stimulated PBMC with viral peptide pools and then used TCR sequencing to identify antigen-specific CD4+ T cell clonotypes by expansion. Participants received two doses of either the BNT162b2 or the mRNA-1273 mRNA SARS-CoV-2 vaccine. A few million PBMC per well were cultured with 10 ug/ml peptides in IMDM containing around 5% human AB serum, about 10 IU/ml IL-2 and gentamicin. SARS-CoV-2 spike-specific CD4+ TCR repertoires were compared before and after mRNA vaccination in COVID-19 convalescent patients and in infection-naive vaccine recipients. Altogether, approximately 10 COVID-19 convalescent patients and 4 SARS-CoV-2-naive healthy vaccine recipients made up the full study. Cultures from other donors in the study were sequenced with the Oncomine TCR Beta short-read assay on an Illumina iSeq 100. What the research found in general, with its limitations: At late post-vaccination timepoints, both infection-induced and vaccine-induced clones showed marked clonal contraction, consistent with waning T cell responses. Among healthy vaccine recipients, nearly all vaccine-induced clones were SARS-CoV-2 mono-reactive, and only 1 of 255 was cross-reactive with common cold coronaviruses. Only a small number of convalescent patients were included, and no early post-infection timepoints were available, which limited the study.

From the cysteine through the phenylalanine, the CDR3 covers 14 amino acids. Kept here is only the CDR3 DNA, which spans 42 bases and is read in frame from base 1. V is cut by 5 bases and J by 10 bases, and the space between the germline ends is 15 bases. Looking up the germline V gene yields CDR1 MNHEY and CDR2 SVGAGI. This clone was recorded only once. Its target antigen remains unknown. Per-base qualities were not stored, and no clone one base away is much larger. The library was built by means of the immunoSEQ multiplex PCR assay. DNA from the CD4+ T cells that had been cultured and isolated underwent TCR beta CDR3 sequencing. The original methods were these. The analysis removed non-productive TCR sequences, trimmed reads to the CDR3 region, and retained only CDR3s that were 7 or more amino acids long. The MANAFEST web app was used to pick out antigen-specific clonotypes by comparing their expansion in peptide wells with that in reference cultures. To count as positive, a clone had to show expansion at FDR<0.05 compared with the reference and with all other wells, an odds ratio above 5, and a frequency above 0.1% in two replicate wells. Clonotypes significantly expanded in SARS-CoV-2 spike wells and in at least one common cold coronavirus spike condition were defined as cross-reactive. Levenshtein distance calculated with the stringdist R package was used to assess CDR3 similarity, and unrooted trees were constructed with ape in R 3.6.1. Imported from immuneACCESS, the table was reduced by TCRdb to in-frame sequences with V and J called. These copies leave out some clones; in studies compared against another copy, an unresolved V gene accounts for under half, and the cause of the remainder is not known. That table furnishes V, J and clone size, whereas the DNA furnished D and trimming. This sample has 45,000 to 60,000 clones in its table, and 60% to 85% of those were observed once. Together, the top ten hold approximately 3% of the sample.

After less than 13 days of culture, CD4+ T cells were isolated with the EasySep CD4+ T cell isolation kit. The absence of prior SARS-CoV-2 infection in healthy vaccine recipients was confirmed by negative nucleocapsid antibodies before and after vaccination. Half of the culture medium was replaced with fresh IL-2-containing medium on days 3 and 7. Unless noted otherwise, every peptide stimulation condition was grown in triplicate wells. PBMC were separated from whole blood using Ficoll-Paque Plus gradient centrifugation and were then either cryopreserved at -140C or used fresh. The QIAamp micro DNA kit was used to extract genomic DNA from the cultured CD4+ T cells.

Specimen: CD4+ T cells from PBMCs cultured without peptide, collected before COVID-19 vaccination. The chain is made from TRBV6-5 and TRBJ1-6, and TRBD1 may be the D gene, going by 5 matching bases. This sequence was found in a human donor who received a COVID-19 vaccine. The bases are TGTGCCAGCAGTCTTTCTACAGGTGTGTCACCCCTCCACTTT. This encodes CASSLSTGVSPLHF.